This T cell receptor beta chain is drawn from a study of OX40 agonist ivuxolimab in advanced cancers. About the study as a whole: The costimulatory receptor OX40 (CD134) was targeted by ivuxolimab, a fully human IgG2 agonistic monoclonal antibody. Intravenous ivuxolimab was administered to patients every 2 weeks at six dose levels: 0.01, 0.1, 0.3, 1.5, 3 and 10 mg/kg. Of the roughly 52 dose-escalation patients, hepatocellular carcinoma was present in about 20, melanoma in roughly 15, renal cell carcinoma in 9 and head and neck cancer in 9. The dose-escalation cohort was over 70% male with a mean age of about 60 years, ranging from roughly 20 to 85. Patients were allowed to have had prior anti-PD-1, anti-PD-L1 or anti-CTLA-4 therapy, and approximately 40% of the dose-escalation patients had been treated with checkpoint inhibitors. Three dose-escalation patients achieved partial responses, one with hepatocellular carcinoma and two with cutaneous melanoma. The purpose of peripheral TCRbeta sequencing was to test whether ivuxolimab changed TCR sequence diversity and led to clonal T-cell expansion. The paper covers the monotherapy dose-escalation part of the phase I ivuxolimab trial, which included N of about 51 patients. The investigation overall reported the following: Low levels of normalized T-cell clonal expansion were also seen in some patients who did not respond. Clonal expansion of both CD4+ and CD8+ blood T cells was observed from baseline to week 6 at doses 0.1 to 3.0 mg/kg. After ivuxolimab, expanded clones were on average more numerous among CD8+ T cells than among CD4+ T cells. In the 0.1-3.0 mg/kg groups, partial responders were among the patients with the lowest normalized peripheral clonal expansion, particularly in CD8+ T cells. Which antigens the clonally expanded peripheral T cells were specific for was not determined.

For sequencing of the TCRbeta CDR3 region, genomic DNA was extracted from the sorted cells. The immunoSEQ Assay was used for sequencing of TCRbeta CDR3 regions. The table was pulled from immuneACCESS by TCRdb, which kept in-frame rearrangements only. Such tables lose some clones; where checked, under half of the loss comes from unresolved V genes, and the rest has no known cause. For this sample the table gives tens of thousands of clones, of which 80% to 95% were detected only once. The top ten clonotypes cover 0.33% of the sample. The germline V gene yields MNHNS for CDR1 and SASEGT for CDR2. The CDR3 spans 12 residues, from the cysteine through the phenylalanine. Only the CDR3 part of the read is kept: 36 bases, read in frame from the first base. Trimming takes 3 bases off V and 8 bases off J; junction bases not matched to a gene: 0. The trial excluded patients who had a history of autoimmune disease or who were on systemic immunosuppression. Peripheral blood for TCR sequencing was collected from all dose cohorts at baseline, on cycle 4 day 1, and on cycle 7 day 1. The samples were drawn from a first-in-human, open-label, multicenter phase I dose-escalation trial of ivuxolimab. The trial enrolled adults with locally advanced or metastatic head and neck squamous cell, hepatocellular, melanoma or renal cell carcinoma. CD4+ and CD8+ T cells were sorted separately from peripheral blood before TCR sequencing.

As regards this clone: Its antigen target is currently unknown. No much larger clone is present one base from it, and per-base qualities are unavailable.

The chain couples TRBV6-1 to TRBJ1-2; 10 junctional bases match TRBD1. The specimen was CD4+ or CD8+ T cells sorted from blood, collected in a trial of the OX40 agonist ivuxolimab. This receptor was taken from an adult with an advanced solid tumor such as melanoma, head and neck, liver or kidney cancer. Here the CDR3 is given as CASSETGGGYTF. The DNA is as follows: TGTGCCAGCAGTGAGACAGGGGGCGGCTACACCTTC.